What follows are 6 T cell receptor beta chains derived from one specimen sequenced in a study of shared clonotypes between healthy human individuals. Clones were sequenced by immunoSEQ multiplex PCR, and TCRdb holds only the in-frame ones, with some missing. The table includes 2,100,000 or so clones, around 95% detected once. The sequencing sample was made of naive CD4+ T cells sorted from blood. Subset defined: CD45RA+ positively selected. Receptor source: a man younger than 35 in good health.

CDR3 DNA sequence: TGTGCCAGCAGCTTTGACGCTAACTATGGCTACACCTTC. Its translation is CASSFDANYGYTF. V is TRBV7-3 and J is TRBJ1-2; D remains unclear. The CDR3 is 13 residues long. CDR1 SGHTA and CDR2 FQGTGA come from the germline V gene. Trimming cost V 3 bases and J 0 bases, with 5 bases left between them.

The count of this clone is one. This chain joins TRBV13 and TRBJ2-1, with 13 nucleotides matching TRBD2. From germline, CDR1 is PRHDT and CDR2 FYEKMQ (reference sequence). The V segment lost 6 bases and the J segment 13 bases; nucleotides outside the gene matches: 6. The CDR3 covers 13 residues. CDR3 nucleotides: TGTGCCAGCAGTCTACTAGCGGGGGGGGCCCAGTTCTTC. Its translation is CASSLLAGGAQFF. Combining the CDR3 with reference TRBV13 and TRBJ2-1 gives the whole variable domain AAGVIQSPRHLIKEKRETATLKCYPIPRHDTVYWYQQGPGQDPQFLISFYEKMQSDKGSIPDRFSAQQFSDYHSELNMSSLELGDSALYFCASSLLAGGAQFFGPGTRLTVL.

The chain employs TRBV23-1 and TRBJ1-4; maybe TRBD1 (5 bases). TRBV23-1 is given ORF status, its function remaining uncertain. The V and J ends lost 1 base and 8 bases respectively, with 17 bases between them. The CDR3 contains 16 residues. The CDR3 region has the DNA TGCGCCAGCAGTCAATTGACCCTGGGACGGCGGGAAAAACTGTTTTTT. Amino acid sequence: CASSQLTLGRREKLFF.

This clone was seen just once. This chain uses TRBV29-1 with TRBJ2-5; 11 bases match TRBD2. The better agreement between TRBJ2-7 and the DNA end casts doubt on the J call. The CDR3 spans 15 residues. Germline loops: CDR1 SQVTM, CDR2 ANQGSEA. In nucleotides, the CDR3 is TGCAGCGTTGTATACGGGACTAGCGGTCCCTACGAGCAGTACTTC. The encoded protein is CSVVYGTSGPYEQYF.

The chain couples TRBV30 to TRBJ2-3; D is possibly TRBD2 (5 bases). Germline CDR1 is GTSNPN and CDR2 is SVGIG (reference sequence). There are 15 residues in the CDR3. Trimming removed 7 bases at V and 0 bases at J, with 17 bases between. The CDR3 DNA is TGTGCCTCCGCCAAGGAGGACCCTAGCACAGATACGCAGTATTTT. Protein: CASAKEDPSTDTQYF. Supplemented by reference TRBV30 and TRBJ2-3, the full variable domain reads SQTIHQWPATLVQPVGSPLSLECTVEGTSNPNLYWYRQAAGRGLQLLFYSVGIGQISSEVPQNLSASRPQDRQFILSSKKLLLSDSGFYLCASAKEDPSTDTQYFGPGTRLTVL.

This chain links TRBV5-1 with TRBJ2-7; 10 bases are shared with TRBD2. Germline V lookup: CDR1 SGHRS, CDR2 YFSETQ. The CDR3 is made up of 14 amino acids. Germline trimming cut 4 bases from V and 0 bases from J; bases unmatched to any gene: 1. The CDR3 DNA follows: TGCGCCAGCAGCGTAGCGGGGGGCTCCTACGAGCAGTACTTC. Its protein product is CASSVAGGSYEQYF.